Below, one TCR beta chain is given with its context. The antigen remains undetermined. These data belong to a study of cytomegalovirus exposure and HLA in healthy donors. General observations from the study: Differences between HLA loci emerged in a later analysis of TCR association rates, with DRB1 most and HLA-C fewest. There were some V segments, including TRBV6-2 and TRBV6-3, excluded as indistinguishable.

Primers included in the PCR were 60 Vbeta and 13 Jbeta primers. Sequencing used immunoSEQ multiplex PCR; TCRdb keeps in-frame clones, though not all of them. The sample contains fewer than 200,000 clones, about 90% of which appear only once. CDR1 is MNHEY, CDR2 SMNVEV, per germline (reference sequence). J gave up 4 bases and V 2 bases, and 6 bases lay outside the gene matches. This CDR3 has 15 residues. The TCR originated in a girl under three years old in good health and CMV-seronegative. Sequencing used PBMCs. This chain connects TRBV27 to TRBJ2-3, with 7 nucleotides matching TRBD2. The CDR3 is CASSLAGGWADTQYF. The DNA for the CDR3 is TGTGCCAGCAGTTTAGCCGGGGGGTGGGCAGATACGCAGTATTTT.